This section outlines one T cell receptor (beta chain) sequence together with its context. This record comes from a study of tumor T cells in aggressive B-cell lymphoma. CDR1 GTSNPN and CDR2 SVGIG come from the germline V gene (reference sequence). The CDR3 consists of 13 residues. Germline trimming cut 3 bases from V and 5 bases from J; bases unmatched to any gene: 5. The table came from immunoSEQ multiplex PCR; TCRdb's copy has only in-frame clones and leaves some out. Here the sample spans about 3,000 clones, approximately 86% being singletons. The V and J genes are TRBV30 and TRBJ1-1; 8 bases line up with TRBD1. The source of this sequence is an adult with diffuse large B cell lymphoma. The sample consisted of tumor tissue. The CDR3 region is CAWSQTGGTEAFF. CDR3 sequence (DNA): TGTGCCTGGAGCCAAACAGGGGGAACTGAAGCTTTCTTT.